A single sample is the source of the 22 T cell receptor beta chains below, sequenced in a study of control samples from healthy donors and cancer patients. This table comes from immunoSEQ multiplex PCR, and its TCRdb copy is limited to in-frame clones, with some not included. This sample has roughly 86,000 clones, with 90% found just once. Sample: blood. These receptor sequences come from a woman between 18 and 29 years old in good health.

The rearrangement uses TRBV27 and TRBJ2-7; D gene unclear. Germline CDR1 reads MNHEY; CDR2 reads SMNVEV (reference sequence). V lost 4 bases and J 0 bases, leaving 13 bases between the germline ends. This CDR3 has 15 residues. In DNA, the CDR3 is TGTGCCAGCAGTTCTCCCCCCAGGCTCTCCTACGAGCAGTACTTC. It yields the protein CASSSPPRLSYEQYF.

The chain combines TRBV5-6 with TRBJ1-2; possible D gene TRBD1, 5 bases. The CDR3 has 15 residues. The germline gives CDR1 SGHDT, CDR2 YYEEEE. V lost 4 bases and J 2 bases, leaving 15 bases between the germline ends. For the CDR3, the DNA is TGTGCCAGCAGCCGAAAATATGGGGGGAACTATGGCTACACCTTC. Amino acid sequence: CASSRKYGGNYGYTF.

The rearrangement joins TRBV27 to TRBJ1-1; possible D gene TRBD1, 5 bases. The germline gives CDR1 MNHEY, CDR2 SMNVEV (reference sequence). The CDR3 loop spans 14 amino acids. The germline V and J ends were trimmed by 7 bases and 1 base, with 13 bases remaining between them. In nucleotides, the CDR3 is TGTGCCAGCACCCCTGTGGGGGGGAACACTGAAGCTTTCTTT. This codes for CASTPVGGNTEAFF.

This chain uses TRBV5-1 with TRBJ1-3, with D tentatively TRBD1 (6 bases). Germline CDR1 reads SGHRS; CDR2 reads YFSETQ. Trimming left V 4 bases short and J 5 bases short, with 16 bases between. The CDR3 sequence is 15 residues long. The CDR3, as DNA: TGCGCCAGCAGCCCCTGGGGGGGGGCCCGAAACACCATATATTTT. It is translated as CASSPWGGARNTIYF.

This chain uses TRBV19 with TRBJ1-2; D is possibly TRBD1 (6 bases). Looked up from germline, CDR1 is LNHDA and CDR2 is SQIVND (reference sequence). Between the trimmed V and J ends, which lost 3 bases and 4 bases, there was a span of 12 bases. This CDR3 region has 14 residues. The CDR3 bases are TGTGCCAGTAGTATTCCCTCGGGGGCCTATGGCTACACCTTC. Its translation: CASSIPSGAYGYTF.

This clone was detected only once. The genes are TRBV7-9 and TRBJ1-1; D ambiguous. CDR1 and CDR2 from the germline V gene are SEHNR and FQNEAQ (reference sequence). The CDR3 covers 14 residues. V lost 4 bases and J 3 bases, leaving 12 bases between the germline ends. CDR3 sequence: CASSWDNEDTEAFF. The CDR3 DNA reads as TGTGCCAGCAGCTGGGATAATGAGGACACTGAAGCTTTCTTT.

This clone appeared a few times. This chain uses TRBV3-1 (or the pseudogene TRBV3-2) with TRBJ2-3; 14 positions agree with TRBD2. Per germline, CDR1 LGHDT and CDR2 YNNKEL (reference sequence). This CDR3 spans 19 amino acids. J gave up 2 bases and V 4 bases, and 11 bases lay outside the gene matches. CDR3 in DNA: TGTGCCAGCAGCCTCCAAGGACTAGCGGGGGGATTTACCACAGATACGCAGTATTTT. It codes for CASSLQGLAGGFTTDTQYF.

J is TRBJ2-3 and V is TRBV11-2, with D possibly TRBD2 on 6 matching bases. This CDR3 region has 15 residues. Germline assignment: CDR1 SGHAT and CDR2 FQNNGV. V lost 2 bases, J lost 5 bases, and 14 bases lay in between. The CDR3 coding sequence is TGTGCCAGCAGCTTAAACGCGATGGGGGGAGATACGCAGTATTTT. Translated: CASSLNAMGGDTQYF.

This chain connects TRBV2 to TRBJ1-4; perhaps TRBD1 as D (5 bases). In germline, CDR1 is SNHLY, CDR2 FYNNEI. CDR3 length: 14 amino acids. The V gene lost 8 bases and the J gene lost 12 bases, with 22 bases spanning the gap. In nucleotides, the CDR3 is TGTGCCAGCCGCTTCCGGGACGGGGCGTTTGAACTGTTTTTT. Amino acid sequence: CASRFRDGAFELFF. The variable domain in full, with the rest retrieved from reference TRBV2 and TRBJ1-4, is EPEVTQTPSHQVTQMGQEVILRCVPISNHLYFYWYRQILGQKVEFLVSFYNNEISEKSEIFDDQFSVERPDGSNFTLKIRSTKLEDSAMYFCASRFRDGAFELFFGSGTQLSVL.

As regards this clone: One end of the junction varies from germline; a read error may be responsible. This chain links TRBV29-1 with TRBJ1-1; D not certain. CDR1 SQVTM and CDR2 ANQGSEA come from the germline V gene. The CDR3 sequence is 11 residues long. CDR3 nucleotide sequence: TGCAGCGTTGAAGGTATGAGTCACGGACCCTTT. It encodes CSVEGMSHGPF. Using reference TRBV29-1 and TRBJ1-1 for the parts outside the CDR3, the full variable domain is SAVISQKPSRDICQRGTSLTIQCQVDSQVTMMFWYRQQPGQSLTLIATANQGSEATYESGFVIDKFPISRPNLTFSTLTVSNMSPEDSSIYLCSVEGMSHGPFGQGTRLTVV.

The chain recombines TRBV7-9 with TRBJ1-5; 9 bases match TRBD1. The V segment lost 1 base and the J segment 2 bases; nucleotides outside the gene matches: 6. Germline lookup yields CDR1 SEHNR and CDR2 FQNEAQ (reference sequence). The CDR3 extends over 17 amino acids. Written as DNA, the CDR3 is TGTGCCAGCAGCTTAGGGCCAAGGACAGGGGGCAATCAGCCCCAGCATTTT. Translation: CASSLGPRTGGNQPQHF.

V is TRBV27 and J is TRBJ1-1; D uncertain. CDR3 size: 16 residues. Germline V gene sequence: CDR1 MNHEY, CDR2 SMNVEV (reference sequence). Trimming cost V 5 bases and J 0 bases, with 16 bases left between them. Here the CDR3 DNA reads TGTGCCAGCAGTACCTCCGGGAGTCCAATGAACACTGAAGCTTTCTTT. It is translated as CASSTSGSPMNTEAFF.

The V and J genes are TRBV10-1 and TRBJ1-2, with D perhaps matching TRBD1 (5 bases). Trimming took off 3 bases at V and 6 bases at J, with 11 bases between the two ends. This CDR3 contains 13 residues. Germline V gene sequence: CDR1 WNHNN, CDR2 SYGVQD (reference sequence). The CDR3 loop is CASSEGDRDGYTF. CDR3 coding DNA: TGCGCCAGCAGTGAAGGGGATAGGGATGGCTACACCTTC.

The chain employs TRBV12-3 or TRBV12-4 and TRBJ2-5; unclear D gene. This CDR3 has 13 residues. Trimming pared 7 bases from V and 4 bases from J, leaving 13 bases between. Here the CDR3 DNA reads TGTGCCAGCACCTCGGTCCAAAGAGAGACCCAGTACTTC. Translating gives CASTSVQRETQYF.

The CDR3 DNA reads TGTGCCAGCAGCTTAGGACGGGGGGGCCCCGGGCAGTACTTC. This codes for CASSLGRGGPGQYF. The V and J genes are TRBV11-2 and TRBJ2-7; 8 bases fit TRBD2. Looked up from germline, CDR1 is SGHAT and CDR2 is FQNNGV. With 1 base clipped from V and 9 bases from J, the junction kept 8 bases outside the gene matches. The CDR3 has 14 amino acids.

For the CDR3, the DNA is TGTGCCATCAGTGAGTCTGGCGGTAACTATGGCTACACCTTC. Protein product: CAISESGGNYGYTF. The chain joins TRBV10-3 to TRBJ1-2, with D uncertain. The V end was cut by 0 bases, the J end by 1 base, with 6 bases between. Germline values: CDR1 ENHRY, CDR2 SYGVKD. The CDR3 has 14 residues.

The gene calls are TRBV25-1 and TRBJ2-7, with unresolved D. CDR1 is MGHDK and CDR2 is SYGVNS in the germline V gene. The CDR3 totals 11 residues. The germline V and J ends were trimmed by 5 bases and 4 bases, with 6 bases remaining between them. This CDR3 is CASSLSYEQYF. CDR3 nucleotide sequence: TGTGCCAGCAGTTTAAGTTACGAGCAGTACTTC.

This chain connects TRBV2 to TRBJ2-3; TRBD2 matches 10 bases. The CDR3 covers 13 residues. The ends lost 6 bases at V and 8 bases at J; junction bases unmatched: 5. The germline V gene encodes CDR1 SNHLY and CDR2 FYNNEI. CDR3 nucleotide sequence: TGTGCCAGCAGGCGGACTAGCGGTGGTACGCAGTATTTT. This codes for CASRRTSGGTQYF.

The gene calls are TRBV24-1 and TRBJ1-1; 7 bases are shared with TRBD1. The CDR3 contains 13 residues. Germline trimming cut 4 bases from V and 4 bases from J; bases unmatched to any gene: 2. Looked up from germline, CDR1 is KGHDR and CDR2 is SFDVKD. CDR3 sequence (DNA): TGTGCCACCAGTGAAGCAGGGGGCACTGAAGCTTTCTTT. Its protein product is CATSEAGGTEAFF.

The chain links TRBV24-1 to TRBJ2-2; 9 bases match TRBD1. V was clipped by 0 bases and J by 5 bases; unmatched bases: 6. Germline V gene data show CDR1 as KGHDR and CDR2 as SFDVKD. This CDR3 is 17 amino acids long. The CDR3 nucleotides read TGTGCCACCAGTGATTTGGGAACAGGGGGCATGACCGGGGAGCTGTTTTTT. This encodes CATSDLGTGGMTGELFF.

V usage is TRBV4-1 and J usage is TRBJ2-7; 9 bases are a match to TRBD1. The ends lost 4 bases at V and 7 bases at J; junction bases unmatched: 8. The CDR3 length is 14 residues. Germline CDR1 MGHRA, CDR2 YSYEKL. Here the CDR3 reads CASSPGQGMGEQYF. CDR3 sequence (DNA): TGCGCCAGCAGCCCCGGACAGGGGATGGGGGAGCAGTACTTC.

V and J are TRBV2 and TRBJ1-2; D is perhaps TRBD1 (6 bases). CDR1 and CDR2 (germline): SNHLY, FYNNEI. There are 15 residues in the CDR3. Trimming took 2 bases from V and 3 from J, leaving 13 bases between them. CDR3 in DNA: TGTGCCAGCAGTGAATCCGGACAGTCCTACTATGGCTACACCTTC. Translation: CASSESGQSYYGYTF.